This entry features one TCR beta chain sequence. Other DNA sequences in the same sample also yield this CDR3. This entry is derived from a study of blood T cell repertoires in COVID-19. Study-wide background: Cohort 3 donors were reported recovered after two negative PCRs, clearance, or symptom resolution. In each case, the material was cDNA or gDNA derived from T cells, B-cell-depleted T cells, or PBMCs.

Participant-reported clinical history was the basis for cohort assignment. Per the original methods: Nucleated cell counts were estimated from reference gene primer amplification. TCRdb keeps only in-frame clones here, not all; method: immunoSEQ multiplex PCR. D and trimming were read from the DNA, whereas the V and J calls and clone size are those reported in that table. The repertoire includes a few hundred thousand clones, over 75% of them detected once, and 1.5% to 2% sits in the top ten. Trimming shortened V by 0 bases and J by 2 bases, and 11 bases separated the two germline ends. The length of the CDR3 is 15 residues. Per the germline V gene, CDR1 is SGHRS and CDR2 is YFSETQ.

The chain links TRBV5-1 to TRBJ1-2; D possibly corresponds to TRBD1 (6 bases). The sample consisted of PBMCs or T cells enriched from blood (not recorded which). The sequence was collected from a middle-aged man in a cohort exposed to, infected with or recovered from COVID-19 (not recorded which). CDR3 region: CASSLAGGTNYGYTF. In DNA form, the CDR3 reads TGCGCCAGCAGCTTGGCCGGGGGGACAAACTATGGCTACACCTTC.